A selection of T cell receptor beta chains follows, all from one sample in a study of T-cell reconstitution after alpha-beta-depleted transplantation in children. In TCRdb, the PCR reads were re-called with MiXCR into one record per CDR3 protein. This sample has around 800,000 distinct CDR3 sequences, with roughly 16% found just once. The sample was PBMCs, mostly from graft donor cells, taken 360 days after TCRalphabeta/CD19-depleted stem cell transplant. All receptors derive from a male patient aged 10 to 17 who had a stem cell transplant for acute lymphoblastic leukemia, so the T cells may come from the graft donor. CDR3s include the opening cysteine and the closing phenylalanine or tryptophan. A D gene is named only where the DNA matches it firmly. Not all rows give a size; the values are once, few, many and, for expanded clones, a class.

cdr3_aa	cdr3_nt	v_call	j_call	d_call	clone_size
CASSQQGSTPWNEQFF	TGTGCCAGCAGCCAACAGGGGTCTACACCCTGGAATGAGCAGTTCTTC	TRBV4-2	TRBJ2-1	-	many
CASSQGSRREGTDTQYF	TGCGCCAGCAGCCAAGGGTCCCGGCGGGAGGGGACAGATACGCAGTATTTT	TRBV4-1	TRBJ2-3	TRBD2	-
CASSPLPSTEAFF	TGTGCCAGCAGTCCTCTGCCGAGCACTGAAGCTTTCTTT	TRBV25-1	TRBJ1-1	-	many
CASSLYRGTSGRASHNEQFF	TGTGCCAGCAGCCTCTATAGGGGGACTAGCGGGAGGGCGTCCCACAATGAGCAGTTCTTC	TRBV3-1	TRBJ2-1	TRBD2	few
CASSLQLAALSLTDTQYF	TGTGCCAGCAGCTTACAACTAGCGGCTCTCTCCCTCACAGATACGCAGTATTTT	TRBV11-1	TRBJ2-3	TRBD2	-
CASSYTAGATYNEQFF	TGTGCCAGCAGTTACACGGCGGGGGCAACCTACAATGAGCAGTTCTTC	TRBV6-5	TRBJ2-1	-	-
CAISERGVPYEQYF	TGTGCCATCAGTGAGAGAGGGGTCCCCTACGAGCAGTACTTC	TRBV10-3	TRBJ2-7	-	few
CASSPGTSGWISYNEQFF	TGCGCCAGCAGCCCAGGGACTAGCGGGTGGATCTCCTACAATGAGCAGTTCTTC	TRBV5-1	TRBJ2-1	TRBD2	-
CASSYSGWGRASYEQYF	TGTGCCAGCAGTTACTCAGGCTGGGGGCGTGCCTCCTACGAGCAGTACTTC	TRBV6-2/TRBV6-3	TRBJ2-7	-	many
CASSGMTSGRSDTQYF	TGTGCCAGCAGCGGAATGACTAGCGGGAGATCAGATACGCAGTATTTT	TRBV5-8	TRBJ2-3	TRBD2	few
CSARARTFGADTQYF	TGCAGTGCTAGAGCTCGGACTTTCGGTGCAGATACGCAGTATTTT	TRBV20-1	TRBJ2-3	-	-
CASSIAGTSYEQYF	TGTGCCAGCAGCATCGCCGGGACTAGCTACGAGCAGTACTTC	TRBV5-4	TRBJ2-7	TRBD2	few
CASSAGAGELFF	TGTGCCAGCAGTGCGGGAGCCGGGGAGCTGTTTTTT	TRBV27	TRBJ2-2	TRBD2	-
CSVDGVRGRAGETQYF	TGCAGCGTTGACGGGGTTCGCGGGAGGGCCGGAGAGACCCAGTACTTC	TRBV29-1	TRBJ2-5	TRBD2	few
CASSFALGYVGNTIYF	TGTGCCAGCAGCTTCGCTTTAGGATACGTTGGGAACACCATATATTTT	TRBV7-2	TRBJ1-3	-	-
CSVEPRQGAEQYF	TGCAGCGTTGAACCCCGACAGGGGGCAGAGCAGTACTTC	TRBV29-1	TRBJ2-7	TRBD1	-
CASSQDLSEGEQYF	TGTGCCAGCAGCCAAGATCTTTCGGAGGGCGAGCAGTACTTC	TRBV3-1	TRBJ2-7	-	-
CASSFSRRQFF	TGTGCCAGCAGTTTTTCTCGTAGGCAGTTCTTC	TRBV27	TRBJ2-1	-	few
CASSFRAVSYEQYF	TGCGCCAGCAGCTTCCGAGCTGTCTCCTACGAGCAGTACTTC	TRBV5-1	TRBJ2-7	-	few
CASSQEGTVANVLTF	TGTGCCAGCAGCCAGGAGGGAACTGTAGCCAACGTCCTGACTTTC	TRBV4-2	TRBJ2-6	-	-
CASSPYRGFSYGYTF	TGTGCCAGCAGCCCGTACAGGGGGTTTTCCTATGGCTACACCTTC	TRBV16	TRBJ1-2	TRBD1	few
CASSLRLGEKLFF	TGTGCCAGCAGCTTAAGGCTTGGGGAAAAACTGTTTTTT	TRBV11-2	TRBJ1-4	-	-
CASSLRAGTGKNIQYF	TGTGCCAGCAGCTTACGGGCAGGGACAGGCAAAAACATTCAGTACTTC	TRBV7-3	TRBJ2-4	TRBD1	-
CASSYSGTSGSREQYF	TGTGCCAGCAGTTACTCCGGGACTAGCGGGAGCCGGGAGCAGTACTTC	TRBV6-5	TRBJ2-7	TRBD2	few
CASSLDAGVVFPGELFF	TGTGCCAGCAGCTTAGACGCAGGGGTGGTCTTTCCGGGGGAGCTGTTTTTT	TRBV7-7	TRBJ2-2	-	few
CASSWGPTSYEQYF	TGTGCCAGCAGCTGGGGACCAACCTCCTACGAGCAGTACTTC	TRBV7-9	TRBJ2-7	-	few
CASSLSPFGYEQYF	TGTGCCAGCAGCTTATCCCCTTTTGGCTACGAGCAGTACTTC	TRBV7-7	TRBJ2-7	-	many
CASSQSMGNEQFF	TGCGCCAGCAGCCAGTCGATGGGCAATGAGCAGTTCTTC	TRBV4-1	TRBJ2-1	-	few
CASSTGTSGENTGELFF	TGTGCCAGCAGCACCGGGACTAGCGGTGAAAATACCGGGGAGCTGTTTTTT	TRBV9	TRBJ2-2	TRBD2	few
CASTDLLAGADTQYF	TGTGCCAGCACTGACCTACTAGCGGGAGCAGATACGCAGTATTTT	TRBV2	TRBJ2-3	TRBD2	few
CASSLGFHPPTDTQYF	TGTGCCAGCAGCTTAGGTTTTCACCCTCCCACAGATACGCAGTATTTT	TRBV7-9	TRBJ2-3	-	many
CASSSRGQGDLYEQYF	TGTGCCAGCAGCTCACGCGGACAGGGCGACCTCTACGAGCAGTACTTC	TRBV7-9	TRBJ2-7	TRBD1	many
CASSFGLAGPLSYNEQFF	TGTGCCAGCAGCTTTGGCCTAGCGGGGCCACTCTCCTACAATGAGCAGTTCTTC	TRBV11-2	TRBJ2-1	TRBD2	-
CASSPGRGSGYEQFF	TGTGCCAGCTCACCAGGGAGGGGGAGTGGATATGAGCAGTTCTTC	TRBV18	TRBJ2-1	-	-
CASSPMSSYEQYF	TGTGCCAGCAGCCCCATGAGCTCCTACGAGCAGTACTTC	TRBV27	TRBJ2-7	-	few
CASSLWTGNYGYTF	TGCGCCAGCAGCTTGTGGACAGGGAACTATGGCTACACCTTC	TRBV5-1	TRBJ1-2	TRBD1	many
CASTLGDREFYEQYF	TGTGCCAGCACCCTGGGGGACAGGGAATTTTACGAGCAGTACTTC	TRBV12-3/TRBV12-4	TRBJ2-7	TRBD1	few
CASSLTRGSWYEQYF	TGTGCCAGCAGTTTGACTCGTGGGAGCTGGTACGAGCAGTACTTC	TRBV12-3/TRBV12-4	TRBJ2-7	-	-
CASSPPGGGTVTQYF	TGTGCCAGCTCACCTCCGGGAGGGGGAACGGTGACCCAGTACTTC	TRBV18	TRBJ2-5	TRBD2	-
CASSYSSPLLEDPASSYNEQFF	TGTGCCAGCAGTTACTCGAGTCCCCTACTAGAAGACCCAGCCAGCTCCTACAATGAGCAGTTCTTC	TRBV6-2/TRBV6-3	TRBJ2-1	-	-
CSVLSGDTDTQYF	TGCAGCGTCCTTAGCGGGGACACAGATACGCAGTATTTT	TRBV29-1	TRBJ2-3	TRBD2	few
CASSQGGKSADTQYF	TGTGCCAGCAGCCAAGGCGGGAAGTCGGCAGATACGCAGTATTTT	TRBV3-1	TRBJ2-3	-	few
CASSLGQGARTDTQYF	TGCGCCAGCAGCTTGGGGCAGGGGGCGAGGACAGATACGCAGTATTTT	TRBV5-1	TRBJ2-3	TRBD1	-
CASSQQGAHRYGYTF	TGTGCCAGCAGCCAACAGGGGGCGCATCGTTATGGCTACACCTTC	TRBV3-1	TRBJ1-2	TRBD1	-
CASSLEGTPTVEEQYF	TGCGCCAGCAGCTTGGAGGGGACTCCCACCGTGGAAGAGCAGTACTTC	TRBV5-1	TRBJ2-7	-	-
CASSYRGGDNSPLHF	TGTGCCAGCAGTTACAGGGGGGGTGATAATTCACCCCTCCACTTT	TRBV6-5	TRBJ1-6	-	few
CASSSKGLAGDTSYNEQFF	TGCGCCAGCAGCTCAAAGGGGCTAGCGGGGGACACTTCCTACAATGAGCAGTTCTTC	TRBV5-1	TRBJ2-1	TRBD2	-